The 17 T cell receptor beta chains below all came from one sample that was sequenced in a study of T cell responses to AZD1222 COVID-19 vaccine. Using immunoSEQ multiplex PCR, the repertoire was profiled, and TCRdb retains in-frame clones only, with some absent. Counted here are more than 90,000 clones, around 89% occurring once; the ten biggest clones make up 6% to 8%. Source: peripheral blood, taken 28 days after the second AZD1222 dose. These receptors all come from an adult who received the AZD1222 COVID-19 vaccine.

This chain uses TRBV18 with TRBJ2-1; TRBD1 aligns across 7 bases. The trim removed 0 bases at V and 4 bases at J, leaving 3 bases unmatched. This CDR3 is 15 amino acids long. Germline assignment: CDR1 KGHSH and CDR2 LQKENI. The CDR3 DNA is TGTGCCAGCTCACCACCGGGCAGGGGGTACAATGAGCAGTTCTTC. Protein: CASSPPGRGYNEQFF.

V is TRBV7-2 and J is TRBJ2-7, with TRBD2 identical over 9 bases. This CDR3 has 15 residues. The V gene end was trimmed by 7 bases and the J gene end by 2 bases; junction bases not matched to a gene: 9. Germline-derived CDR1 and CDR2 are SGHTA and FQGNSA. CDR3 DNA sequence: TGTGCCAGCATTATAGGGCCTAGCGGGACCTACGAGCAGTACTTC. This translates into CASIIGPSGTYEQYF.

J is TRBJ1-4 and V is TRBV6-5; D unresolved. V lost 8 bases, J lost 0 bases, and 10 bases lay in between. CDR1 MNHEY and CDR2 SVGAGI come from the germline V gene. The CDR3 totals 14 residues. The chain's CDR3 is CASGYSATNEKLFF. The CDR3 DNA reads TGTGCCAGCGGGTACAGCGCAACTAATGAAAAACTGTTTTTT.

V is TRBV10-3 and J is TRBJ1-1, with D unresolved. From germline, CDR1 is ENHRY and CDR2 SYGVKD. V was clipped by 10 bases and J by 1 base, with 10 bases between them. CDR3 size: 12 residues. CDR3 protein: CASEHPNTEAFF. The DNA for the CDR3 is TGTGCCAGCGAACACCCGAACACTGAAGCTTTCTTT.

V gene TRBV5-8 combines with J gene TRBJ2-5; the D gene is possibly TRBD2 (7 bases). Trimming pared 5 bases from V and 2 bases from J, leaving 16 bases between. The CDR3 contains 15 residues. CDR1 SGHTS and CDR2 YDEGEE come from the germline V gene. The CDR3 DNA reads as TGTGCCAGCAGGTTCGGGGGGACACTTCAAGAGACCCAGTACTTC. This gives the protein CASRFGGTLQETQYF.

The chain has TRBV7-2 and TRBJ1-2; TRBD1 is a possible D gene (6 bases). Germline loops: CDR1 SGHTA, CDR2 FQGNSA. CDR3 length equals 15 residues. V was clipped by 5 bases and J by 0 bases, with 13 bases between them. CDR3 bases: TGTGCCAGCAGCACCCGACAGGCCACTAACTATGGCTACACCTTC. Its translation: CASSTRQATNYGYTF.

The rearrangement uses TRBV7-2 and TRBJ1-5; no clear D gene. The germline V and J ends were trimmed by 5 bases and 1 base, with 12 bases remaining between them. CDR3 size: 15 residues. CDR1 and CDR2 from the germline V gene are SGHTA and FQGNSA. The chain's CDR3 is CASSPWTVSNQPQHF. The CDR3 region has the DNA TGTGCCAGCAGCCCGTGGACGGTGAGCAATCAGCCCCAGCATTTT.

The chain employs TRBV5-1 and TRBJ2-2; TRBD2 matches 8 bases. The CDR3 is 16 amino acids. Germline V gene sequence: CDR1 SGHRS, CDR2 YFSETQ. Unmatched junction bases numbered 10, after V lost 9 bases and J lost 0 bases. In DNA, the CDR3 is TGCGCCACCAAACCCGGGGGACTAGCGAACACCGGGGAGCTGTTTTTT. Translating gives CATKPGGLANTGELFF.

The rearrangement joins TRBV19 to TRBJ1-5; D unresolved. CDR3 length equals 15 residues. The V gene's germline CDR1 is LNHDA and CDR2 SQIVND (reference sequence). V gave up 7 bases and J gave up 0 bases, with 13 bases separating them. CDR3 region: CASKRRYDSNQPQHF. The CDR3 DNA is TGTGCCAGTAAGCGCAGATACGATAGCAATCAGCCCCAGCATTTT.

For the CDR3, the DNA is TGTGCCAGTTTTACTGGGGACGCCCCCTACGAGCAGTACTTC. As protein: CASFTGDAPYEQYF. The V gene is TRBV6-5, the J gene TRBJ2-7; D might be TRBD1 or TRBD2, each matching 5 bases. Trimming pared 9 bases from V and 2 bases from J, leaving 17 bases between. The CDR3 loop spans 14 amino acids. In germline, CDR1 is MNHEY, CDR2 SVGAGI.

The rearrangement joins TRBV5-4 to TRBJ1-2; 9 nucleotides line up with TRBD1. The CDR3 contains 16 residues. Germline CDR1 and CDR2: SGHNT and YYREEE (reference sequence). J was trimmed by 4 bases and V by 5 bases; bases with no gene match: 12. CDR3 in amino acids: CASRQTGGRSSYGYTF. Written as DNA, the CDR3 is TGTGCCAGCAGGCAGACAGGGGGAAGGTCCTCCTATGGCTACACCTTC.

The chain joins TRBV28 to TRBJ2-7; TRBD1 aligns across 8 bases. Germline values: CDR1 MDHEN, CDR2 SYDVKM. This CDR3 contains 14 residues. J gave up 1 base and V 2 bases, and 1 base lay outside the gene matches. CDR3 region: CASSLGQGSYEQYF. The CDR3 coding sequence is TGTGCCAGCAGTTTAGGACAGGGTTCCTACGAGCAGTACTTC.

This chain uses TRBV27 with TRBJ1-2; TRBD1 aligns across 7 bases. V dropped 6 bases and J dropped 7; count of bases not matched to a gene: 14. CDR1 and CDR2 (germline): MNHEY, SMNVEV (reference sequence). The CDR3 totals 15 residues. CDR3: CASSSSRQGRFGYTF. Here the CDR3 DNA reads TGTGCCAGCAGCTCTTCCCGACAGGGAAGATTTGGCTACACCTTC.

The V call is TRBV6-5, the J call TRBJ2-5; possibly TRBD1 for D (6 bases). Between the trimmed V and J ends, which lost 4 bases and 5 bases, there was a span of 14 bases. Looked up from germline, CDR1 is MNHEY and CDR2 is SVGAGI. There are 14 residues in the CDR3. CDR3 amino acids: CASSFGQRRETQYF. The CDR3 DNA reads TGTGCCAGCAGTTTCGGACAGCGCCGGGAGACCCAGTACTTC.

The chain employs TRBV7-9 and TRBJ1-1, with a possible D match to TRBD1 (5 bases). There are 13 residues in the CDR3. Trimming left V 4 bases short and J 1 base short, with 7 bases between. Germline CDR1 is SEHNR and CDR2 is FQNEAQ (reference sequence). The CDR3 DNA is TGTGCCAGCAGCTCGACAGAGAACACTGAAGCTTTCTTT. Protein product: CASSSTENTEAFF.

The chain links TRBV25-1 to TRBJ2-5; no firm D call. The CDR3 length is 12 residues. V was shortened by 3 bases and J by 3 bases, with 5 bases between the two germline ends. The V gene's germline CDR1 is MGHDK and CDR2 SYGVNS. The CDR3 bases are TGTGCCAGCAGTGAGGCGGAAGAGACCCAGTACTTC. The encoded protein is CASSEAEETQYF.

The chain joins TRBV4-1 to TRBJ1-5; no clear D gene. The CDR3 is 15 residues long. V dropped 3 bases and J dropped 0 bases, with 9 bases sitting between them. In germline, CDR1 is MGHRA, CDR2 YSYEKL. The CDR3 sequence: CASSQSAYSNQPQHF. The CDR3 DNA reads TGCGCCAGCAGCCAGTCGGCATATAGCAATCAGCCCCAGCATTTT.